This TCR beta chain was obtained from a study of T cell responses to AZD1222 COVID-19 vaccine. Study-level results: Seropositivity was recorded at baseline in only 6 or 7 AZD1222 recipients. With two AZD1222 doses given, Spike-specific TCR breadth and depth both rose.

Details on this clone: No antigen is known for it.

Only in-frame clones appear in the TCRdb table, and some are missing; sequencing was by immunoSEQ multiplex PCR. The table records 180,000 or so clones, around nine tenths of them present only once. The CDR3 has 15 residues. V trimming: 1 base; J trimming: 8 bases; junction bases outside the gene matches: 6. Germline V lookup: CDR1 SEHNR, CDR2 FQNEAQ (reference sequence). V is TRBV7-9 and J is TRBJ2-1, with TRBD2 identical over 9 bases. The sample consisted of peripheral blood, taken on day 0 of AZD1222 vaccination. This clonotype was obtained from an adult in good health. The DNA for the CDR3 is TGTGCCAGCAGCTTAGGCGGGAGGGCAGTGGATGAGCAGTTCTTC. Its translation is CASSLGGRAVDEQFF.